This TCR beta chain emerged from a study of tumor and adjacent non-tumor tissue in lung cancer. The V end was cut by 8 bases, the J end by 5 bases, with 18 bases between. Germline assignment: CDR1 SQVTM and CDR2 ANQGSEA. This CDR3 comprises 14 residues. The template was RNA from unsorted bulk tissue. In its sample, this clonotype was seen a few times. A modified ARM-PCR protocol with three rounds of nested PCR amplified TCRbeta. TCRdb reprocessed the multiplex PCR reads via MiXCR and lists one record per CDR3 protein. The table lists fewer than 80,000 distinct CDR3 sequences, roughly 70% of them singletons.

The source material was lung tumor tissue. The source is a woman between 65 and 79 years old with non-small cell lung cancer. The V call is TRBV29-1, the J call TRBJ2-2, with D tentatively TRBD2 (6 bases). CDR3 amino acids: CSIVYRGFTGELFF. The CDR3 nucleotides are TGCAGCATTGTGTATCGGGGGTTTACCGGGGAGCTGTTTTTT.